The sample holds a few counts of the clone carrying this T cell receptor beta chain. The antigen is not known. Unique molecular identifiers were used in preparing the TCRbeta library. TCRdb fed the PCR reads into MiXCR, producing one record per CDR3 protein. This table has about 900,000 distinct CDR3 sequences, around 30% appearing once. This entry belongs to a study of T-cell reconstitution after alpha-beta-depleted transplantation in children. Whole-study results and caveats: Expanded clones from the graft, numbering several hundred, reportedly supplied alpha-beta T cells about two months after transplant. After one year, T-cell counts and TCRbeta diversity mostly came from new T cells.

Trimming removed 6 bases at V and 9 bases at J, with 18 bases between. This CDR3 contains 14 residues. The clonotype comes from a boy under three years old who had a stem cell transplant for SCID, so the T cells may come from the graft donor. The sample here was PBMCs, mostly from graft donor cells, taken 360 days after TCRalphabeta/CD19-depleted stem cell transplant. The genes are TRBV12-3 or TRBV12-4 and TRBJ2-1, with D perhaps TRBD1 (5 bases). The chain's CDR3 is CASRSSTPGLEQFF. CDR3 coding DNA: TGTGCCAGCAGGTCCTCCACTCCAGGGCTTGAGCAGTTCTTC.